Each of the 16 T cell receptor beta chains below was sequenced from the same sample in a study of blood T cells in healthy people across ages. Together with a sample-barcoded 5' primer, a J-beta primer mix was included in a second PCR lasting about 7 to 12 cycles. In TCRdb, the 5' RACE reads were re-called with MiXCR into one record per CDR3 protein. The table records approximately 800,000 distinct CDR3 sequences, 25% of them present only once. These records were also assigned to another study, of T cells of mothers and their children.

The sequenced sample was blood. These receptor sequences come from a boy aged 10-17 years in good health.

The rearrangement uses TRBV12-3 or TRBV12-4 and TRBJ2-3; 8 nucleotides line up with TRBD1. CDR3 length: 15 residues. Trimming took 3 bases from V and 5 from J; bases not matched to a gene: 7. The CDR3 region has the DNA TGTGCCAGCAGTTTGTTAGTCACAGGGGGAGATACGCAGTATTTT. Its translation is CASSLLVTGGDTQYF.

The chain combines TRBV5-8 with TRBJ2-4; a weak D match, TRBD2 (6 bases). Germline assignment: CDR1 SGHTS and CDR2 YDEGEE. The ends were cut back, 6 bases at V and 0 bases at J, with 16 bases in the middle. CDR3 size: 16 residues. CDR3 DNA sequence: TGTGCCAGCATCCCGCGGGGCAGTTTAGCCAAAAACATTCAGTACTTC. Amino acid sequence: CASIPRGSLAKNIQYF.

The V and J genes are TRBV29-1 and TRBJ2-5; TRBD2 is a possible D gene (5 bases). Trimming removed 5 bases at V and 5 bases at J, with 12 bases between. This CDR3 has 12 residues. CDR1 and CDR2 from the germline V gene are SQVTM and ANQGSEA. CDR3 DNA sequence: TGCAGCGTTTGGACTTTAATTGAGACCCAGTACTTC. Amino acid sequence: CSVWTLIETQYF.

The sample holds one count of this clonotype. A junction boundary mismatches the germline segment, possibly from a read error. The CDR3 loop reads CASSLWASSCNEQFF. DNA of the CDR3: TGTGCCAGCAGTTTATGGGCCAGCTCCTGCAATGAGCAGTTCTTC. The chain carries TRBV12-3 or TRBV12-4 and TRBJ2-1; no clear D. The CDR3 has 15 residues.

The chain joins TRBV9 to TRBJ2-1; D remains ambiguous. The CDR3 runs 15 residues. Germline CDR1 is SGDLS and CDR2 is YYNGEE. V was trimmed by 3 bases and J by 0 bases, leaving 10 bases between them. As DNA, the CDR3 is TGTGCCAGCAGCGGAGCCGCTAGCTCCTACAATGAGCAGTTCTTC. The encoded protein is CASSGAASSYNEQFF.

The gene calls are TRBV7-2 and TRBJ2-3; D is possibly TRBD2 (6 bases). V was clipped by 5 bases and J by 2 bases, with 11 bases between them. Germline V gives CDR1 SGHTA, CDR2 FQGNSA. CDR3 length equals 14 residues. The CDR3 spells CASSRDSNTDTQYF. The CDR3 nucleotides read TGTGCCAGCAGCCGGGACTCGAACACAGATACGCAGTATTTT. Filled out from reference TRBV7-2 and TRBJ2-3, the complete variable domain reads GAGVSQSPSNKVTEKGKDVELRCDPISGHTALYWYRQSLGQGLEFLIYFQGNSAPDKSGLPSDRFSAERTGGSVSTLTIQRTQQEDSAVYLCASSRDSNTDTQYFGPGTRLTVL.

The chain is built from TRBV12-3 or TRBV12-4 and TRBJ1-2; D gene uncertain. V lost 6 bases and J lost 4, with 15 bases in between. The CDR3 runs to 14 residues. CDR3 coding DNA: TGTGCCAGCAGCCCTCCATTACAAGCCTATGGCTACACCTTC. Translated: CASSPPLQAYGYTF.

The chain employs TRBV4-3 and TRBJ1-1; D is unclear. Germline V gene data show CDR1 as LGHNA and CDR2 as YSLEER. V was clipped by 0 bases and J by 4 bases, with 12 bases between them. CDR3 length: 15 amino acids. CDR3 DNA: TGCGCCAGCAGCCAAGAACTCATCTCCGGCACTGAAGCTTTCTTT. Translation: CASSQELISGTEAFF.

There are a few counts of this clonotype. CDR3 DNA sequence: TGTGCCAGCAGCGTAGACTCCCCGGGGGGGGTCCACAATGAGCAGTTCTTC. Amino acid sequence: CASSVDSPGGVHNEQFF. The V call is TRBV9, the J call TRBJ2-1; 8 bases agree with TRBD2. The V gene's germline CDR1 is SGDLS and CDR2 YYNGEE. J lost 5 bases, V lost 0 bases, and 10 bases had no gene match. This CDR3 spans 17 amino acids. Drawing the rest from reference TRBV9 and TRBJ2-1, the complete variable domain is DSGVTQTPKHLITATGQRVTLRCSPRSGDLSVYWYQQSLDQGLQFLIQYYNGEERAKGNILERFSAQQFPDLHSELNLSSLELGDSALYFCASSVDSPGGVHNEQFFGPGTRLTVL.

This clonotype was detected only a few times. This chain links TRBV29-1 with TRBJ2-4; unclear D gene. V shed 4 bases and J shed 5 bases, with 12 bases lying between them. This CDR3 comprises 13 residues. The V gene's germline CDR1 is SQVTM and CDR2 ANQGSEA. For the CDR3, the DNA is TGCAGCGTTGTACAGTCCACGGAAAACATTCAGTACTTC. Translating gives CSVVQSTENIQYF.

This clonotype was counted between two and nine times. The rearrangement links TRBV12-3 or TRBV12-4 to TRBJ2-5, with D perhaps assigned TRBD1 or TRBD2 (6 bases each). V was pared by 0 bases and J by 2 bases, with 16 bases between. The CDR3 has 17 residues. The CDR3 reads CASSLARRETGQETQYF. CDR3 nucleotide sequence: TGTGCCAGCAGTTTAGCGCGGAGGGAGACAGGACAAGAGACCCAGTACTTC.

V usage is TRBV6-5 and J usage is TRBJ1-5; D perhaps matches TRBD1 (5 bases). The CDR3 runs to 15 residues. CDR1 is MNHEY, CDR2 SVGAGI, per germline. V lost 4 bases and J 3 bases, leaving 13 bases between the germline ends. The CDR3 loop is CASSLQGLANQPQHF. The CDR3 DNA follows: TGTGCCAGCAGTTTGCAGGGCCTTGCCAATCAGCCCCAGCATTTT.

This clonotype was counted a few times. The V call is TRBV28, the J call TRBJ2-5, with 7 bases aligning to TRBD2. CDR3 length: 17 residues. Germline CDR1 MDHEN, CDR2 SYDVKM. Trimming at V came to 4 bases and at J to 2 bases, leaving 13 bases not matched to a gene. The CDR3 DNA reads as TGTGCCAGCAGTTATCCTCCAGCGGGAAAAATACAAGAGACCCAGTACTTC. Translating gives CASSYPPAGKIQETQYF. Variable domain in full (rest from reference TRBV28 and TRBJ2-5): DVKVTQSSRYLVKRTGEKVFLECVQDMDHENMFWYRQDPGLGLRLIYFSYDVKMKEKGDIPEGYSVSREKKERFSLILESASTNQTSMYLCASSYPPAGKIQETQYFGPGTRLLVL.

This clonotype was picked up a small number of times. V and J are TRBV27 and TRBJ2-1; 13 bases line up with TRBD2. CDR1 and CDR2 from the germline V gene are MNHEY and SMNVEV (reference sequence). The CDR3 consists of 17 residues. The V segment lost 7 bases and the J segment 7 bases; nucleotides outside the gene matches: 13. CDR3 in DNA: TGTGCCAGCAACCCTTTACTAGCGGGGGGGCCTCGGAATGAGCAGTTCTTC. It translates to CASNPLLAGGPRNEQFF.

In this sample, this clonotype turned up a few times. This chain uses TRBV2 with TRBJ2-5; D unclear. The J call may not be correct, given that the DNA end is closer to TRBJ2-1. CDR3 length: 15 amino acids. CDR1 is SNHLY and CDR2 is FYNNEI in the germline V gene. CDR3 nucleotide sequence: TGTGCCAGCAGGTTGGATGCACAACTTCACAATGAGCAGTTCTTC. This translates into CASRLDAQLHNEQFF.

There are a few counts of this clonotype. V and J are TRBV6-5 and TRBJ2-5; D remains unclear. Germline assignment: CDR1 MNHEY and CDR2 SVGAGI. The CDR3 consists of 15 residues. The V end lost 6 bases, the J end lost 0 bases, and 14 bases lay between the germline ends. In nucleotides, the CDR3 is TGTGCCAGCAGCCACGAGAGACGGGACCAAGAGACCCAGTACTTC. This codes for CASSHERRDQETQYF.